The clone carrying this T cell receptor beta chain occurred a few times. The antigen is not known. The source of the sample is a study of blood T cells in healthy people across ages. Total RNA, at least 6 micrograms per sample, was extracted from PBMCs. With a J-beta primer mix and a sample-barcoded 5' primer, a second PCR ran 7 to 11 cycles. TCRdb re-called the 5' RACE reads with MiXCR, one entry per CDR3 protein. The sample yields roughly 2 million distinct CDR3 sequences, about 49% seen once. From germline, CDR1 is ENHRY and CDR2 SYGVKD. This CDR3 is 15 amino acids long. The V and J ends lost 0 bases and 1 base respectively, with 9 bases between them. Broader study findings: Naive and antigen-experienced cells could not be conclusively compared, given unsorted PBMCs. Naive T cell percentage by flow cytometry tracked strongly with beta diversity.

This clonotype was obtained from a woman in her thirties or forties in good health. Sequencing was done on a sample of blood. The chain links TRBV10-3 to TRBJ1-2; D not resolved. The CDR3 DNA follows: TGTGCCATCAGTGAGTCGGGCACTTATAACTATGGCTACACCTTC. Its protein is CAISESGTYNYGYTF.